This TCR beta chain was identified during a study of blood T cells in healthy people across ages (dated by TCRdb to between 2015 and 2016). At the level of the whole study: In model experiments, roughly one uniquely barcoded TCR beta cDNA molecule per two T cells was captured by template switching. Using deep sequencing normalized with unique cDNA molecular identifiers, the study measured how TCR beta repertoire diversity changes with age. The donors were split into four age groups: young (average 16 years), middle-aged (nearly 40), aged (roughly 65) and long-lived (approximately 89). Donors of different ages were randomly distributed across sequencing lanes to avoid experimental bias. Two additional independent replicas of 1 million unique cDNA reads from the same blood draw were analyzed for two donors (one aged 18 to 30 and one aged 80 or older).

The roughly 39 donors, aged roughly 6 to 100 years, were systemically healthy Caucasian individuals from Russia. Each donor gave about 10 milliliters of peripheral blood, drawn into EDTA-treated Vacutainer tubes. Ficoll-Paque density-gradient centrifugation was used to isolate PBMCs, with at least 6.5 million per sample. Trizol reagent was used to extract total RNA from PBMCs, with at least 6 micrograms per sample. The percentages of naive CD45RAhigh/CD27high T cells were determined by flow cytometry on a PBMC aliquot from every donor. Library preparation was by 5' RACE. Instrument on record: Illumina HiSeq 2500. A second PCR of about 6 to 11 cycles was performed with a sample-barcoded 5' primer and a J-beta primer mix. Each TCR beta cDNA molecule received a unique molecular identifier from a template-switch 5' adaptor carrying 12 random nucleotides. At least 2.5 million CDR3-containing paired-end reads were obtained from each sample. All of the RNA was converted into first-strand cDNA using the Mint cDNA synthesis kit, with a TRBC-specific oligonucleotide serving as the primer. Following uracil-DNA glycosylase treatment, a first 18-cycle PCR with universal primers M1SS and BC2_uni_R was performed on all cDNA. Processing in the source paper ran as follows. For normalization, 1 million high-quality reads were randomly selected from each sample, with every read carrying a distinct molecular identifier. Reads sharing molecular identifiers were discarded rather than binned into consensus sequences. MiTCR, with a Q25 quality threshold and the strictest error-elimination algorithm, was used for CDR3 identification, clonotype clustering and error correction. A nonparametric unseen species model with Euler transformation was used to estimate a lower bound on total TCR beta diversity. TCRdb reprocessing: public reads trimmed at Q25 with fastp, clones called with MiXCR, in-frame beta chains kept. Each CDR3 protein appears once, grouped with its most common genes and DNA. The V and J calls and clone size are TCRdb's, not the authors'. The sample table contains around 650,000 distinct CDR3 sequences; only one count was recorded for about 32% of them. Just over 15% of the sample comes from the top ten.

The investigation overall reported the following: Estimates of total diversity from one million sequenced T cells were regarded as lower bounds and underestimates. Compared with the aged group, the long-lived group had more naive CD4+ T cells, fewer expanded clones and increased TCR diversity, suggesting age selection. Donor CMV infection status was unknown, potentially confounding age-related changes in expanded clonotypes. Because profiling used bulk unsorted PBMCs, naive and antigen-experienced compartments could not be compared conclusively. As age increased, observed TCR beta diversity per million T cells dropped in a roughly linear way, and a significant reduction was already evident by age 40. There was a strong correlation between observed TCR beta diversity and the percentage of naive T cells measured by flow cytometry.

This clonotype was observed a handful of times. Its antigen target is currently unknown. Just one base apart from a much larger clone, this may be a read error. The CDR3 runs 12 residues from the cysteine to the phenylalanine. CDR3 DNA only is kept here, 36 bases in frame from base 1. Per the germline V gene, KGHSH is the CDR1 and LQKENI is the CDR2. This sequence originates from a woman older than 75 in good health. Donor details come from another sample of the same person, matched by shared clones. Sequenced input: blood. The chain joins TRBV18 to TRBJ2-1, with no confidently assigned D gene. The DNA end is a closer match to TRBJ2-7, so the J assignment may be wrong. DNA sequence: TGTGCCAGCTCCCCGGTTAGCAATGAGCAGTACTTC. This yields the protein CASSPVSNEQYF.